The clone carrying this T cell receptor (beta chain) was observed a few times. These data come from a study of cytomegalovirus exposure and HLA in healthy donors. Between the trimmed V and J ends, which lost 6 bases and 5 bases, there was a span of 11 bases. The CDR3 consists of 12 residues. Germline CDR1 reads MNHEY; CDR2 reads SVGAGI. Only in-frame clones appear in the TCRdb table, and some are missing; sequencing was by immunoSEQ multiplex PCR. The sample records approximately 180,000 clones, roughly 83% being singletons. V gene TRBV6-5 combines with J gene TRBJ2-7; no firm D call. The source is a woman aged 18-29 years in good health and CMV-seronegative. Input material: PBMCs. DNA of the CDR3: TGTGCCAGCAGGGAGAATCCGGACGAGCAGTACTTC. Its translation is CASRENPDEQYF.